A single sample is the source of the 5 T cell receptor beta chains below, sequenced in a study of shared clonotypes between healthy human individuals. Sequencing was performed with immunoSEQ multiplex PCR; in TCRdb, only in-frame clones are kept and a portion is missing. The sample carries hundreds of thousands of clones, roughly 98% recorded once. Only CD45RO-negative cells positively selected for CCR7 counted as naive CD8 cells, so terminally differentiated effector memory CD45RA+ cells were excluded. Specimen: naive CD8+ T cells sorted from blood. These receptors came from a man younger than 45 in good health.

CDR3 sequence reads: CASSYYRGNEQFF. In DNA, the CDR3 is TGTGCCAGCAGTTACTACAGGGGGAATGAGCAGTTCTTC. The chain recombines TRBV6-6 with TRBJ2-1; 8 nucleotides match TRBD1. J lost 7 bases, V lost 1 base, and 0 bases had no gene match. CDR3 length equals 13 residues. Germline V gene data show CDR1 as MNHNY and CDR2 as SVGAGI (reference sequence).

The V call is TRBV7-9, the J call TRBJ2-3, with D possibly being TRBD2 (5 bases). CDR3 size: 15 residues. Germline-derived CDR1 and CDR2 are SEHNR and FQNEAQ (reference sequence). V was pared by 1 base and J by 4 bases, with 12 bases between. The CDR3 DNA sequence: TGTGCCAGCAGCTTAGGCGGGTTCTCGGCAGATACGCAGTATTTT. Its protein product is CASSLGGFSADTQYF.

The CDR3 region has the DNA TGTGCCAGCACCGAAAACACCGGGGAGCTGTTTTTT. This codes for CASTENTGELFF. The chain has TRBV6-5 and TRBJ2-2; D is unclear. This CDR3 spans 12 amino acids. Germline values: CDR1 MNHEY, CDR2 SVGAGI. Trimming left V 7 bases short and J 2 bases short, with 5 bases between.

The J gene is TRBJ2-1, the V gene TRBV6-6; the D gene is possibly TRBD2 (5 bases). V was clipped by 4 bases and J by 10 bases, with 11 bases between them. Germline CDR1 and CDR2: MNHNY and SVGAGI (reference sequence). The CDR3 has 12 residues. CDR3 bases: TGTGCCAGCAGTTTATCCGGGAACGAGCAGTTCTTC. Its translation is CASSLSGNEQFF.

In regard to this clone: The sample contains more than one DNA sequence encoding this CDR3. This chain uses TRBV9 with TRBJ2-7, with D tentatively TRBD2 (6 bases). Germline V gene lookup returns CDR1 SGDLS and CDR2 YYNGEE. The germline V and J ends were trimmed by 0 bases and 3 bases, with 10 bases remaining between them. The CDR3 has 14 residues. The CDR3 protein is CASSVAGEGYEQYF. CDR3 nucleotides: TGTGCCAGCAGCGTAGCGGGAGAGGGCTACGAGCAGTACTTC.